Below, one T cell receptor beta chain is given with its context. The sample belongs to a study of blood T cell repertoires in COVID-19. Study context: Two negative PCRs, clearance, or symptom resolution were required of recovered Cohort 3 donors. From the United States, Italy and Spain came samples of acute and convalescent COVID-19.

How the authors handled the data: Reference gene primer amplification yielded estimated nucleated cell counts. The method was immunoSEQ multiplex PCR; TCRdb's version includes in-frame clones alone and lacks a portion of them. V, J and clone size reflect that table, while D and trimming were determined from the DNA. In the table there are some 220,000 clones, 70% to 90% of which are singletons. Germline lookup yields CDR1 SQVTM and CDR2 ANQGSEA. This CDR3 contains 11 residues. The sample comprised PBMCs or T cells enriched from blood (not recorded which). This TCR was sampled from a woman in her forties or fifties in a cohort exposed to, infected with or recovered from COVID-19 (not recorded which). This chain links TRBV29-1 with TRBJ1-2; D gene unclear. The CDR3 region has the DNA TGCACCGATGACGTCAACTATGGCTACACCTTC. Translated: CTDDVNYGYTF.